One sample yielded the 4 T cell receptor beta chains listed below, sequenced in a study of read filtering for tumor transcriptome and immune sequencing. The library was built from roughly 400 ng RNA with molecular barcoded adaptors for alpha/delta and beta/gamma chains. TCRdb re-derived calls from the reads in MiXCR, one entry per CDR3 protein. The table includes around 130,000 distinct CDR3 sequences, less than 15% detected once. Sequencing used a population of CD138-negative cells sorted from bone marrow. The source is a donor aged 40 or older with multiple myeloma.

This clonotype came up many times. The chain couples TRBV6-2 or TRBV6-3 to TRBJ2-1, with a tentative D call TRBD2 (5 bases). Germline CDR1 reads MNHEY; CDR2 reads SVGEGT. The CDR3 is made up of 15 amino acids. Trimming pared 5 bases from V and 7 bases from J, leaving 18 bases between. In DNA, the CDR3 is TGTGCCAGCAGTATTTTAGCGCTCCCAAGGAATGAGCAGTTCTTC. Amino acids: CASSILALPRNEQFF.

This clonotype has a handful of counts. V is TRBV18 and J is TRBJ2-3; 12 positions agree with TRBD2. Germline assignment: CDR1 KGHSH and CDR2 LQKENI. J was trimmed by 6 bases and V by 5 bases; bases with no gene match: 6. This CDR3 contains 15 residues. The CDR3 sequence is CASSLTSGRSDTQYF. In DNA form, the CDR3 reads TGTGCCAGCTCATTGACTAGCGGGAGATCCGATACGCAGTATTTT.

This clonotype was counted between two and nine times. The chain carries TRBV4-3 and TRBJ2-3, with D unclear. V was clipped by 4 bases and J by 1 base, with 12 bases between them. Per germline, CDR1 LGHNA and CDR2 YSLEER. The CDR3 loop spans 15 amino acids. The CDR3 DNA reads TGCGCCAGCAGCCTAACCCTAGGAGGCACAGATACGCAGTATTTT. Translating it yields CASSLTLGGTDTQYF.

This clonotype was seen more than once but under ten times. This chain joins TRBV7-9 and TRBJ2-7; the match to TRBD1 covers 8 bases. The CDR3 has 19 residues. Germline trimming cut 5 bases from V and 0 bases from J; bases unmatched to any gene: 18. Per germline, CDR1 SEHNR and CDR2 FQNEAQ (reference sequence). The DNA for the CDR3 is TGTGCCAGCAGCCCCCTATCCGGGACAGGAACCCCGGGCTCCTACGAGCAGTACTTC. Protein sequence: CASSPLSGTGTPGSYEQYF.